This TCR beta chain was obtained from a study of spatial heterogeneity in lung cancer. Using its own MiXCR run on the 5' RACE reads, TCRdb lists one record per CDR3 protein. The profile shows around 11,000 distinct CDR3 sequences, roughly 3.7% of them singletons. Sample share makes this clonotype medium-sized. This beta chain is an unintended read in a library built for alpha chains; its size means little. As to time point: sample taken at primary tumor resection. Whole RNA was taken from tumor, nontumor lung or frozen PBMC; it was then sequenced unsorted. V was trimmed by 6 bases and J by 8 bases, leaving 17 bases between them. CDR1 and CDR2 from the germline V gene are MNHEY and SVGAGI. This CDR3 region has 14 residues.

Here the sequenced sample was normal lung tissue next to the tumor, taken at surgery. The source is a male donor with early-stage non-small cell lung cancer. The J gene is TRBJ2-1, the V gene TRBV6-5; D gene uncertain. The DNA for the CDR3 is TGTGCCAGCAGCAAACAGAATTCTTTAGATGAGCAGTTCTTC. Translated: CASSKQNSLDEQFF.